This T cell receptor (beta chain) was identified during a study of blood T cells in healthy people across ages. About the research overall: Template-switching capture recovered about one barcoded beta molecule per two T cells. General study results and limits: One million T cells yielded diversity estimates that were considered underestimates. A conclusive naive versus antigen-experienced comparison was prevented by the unsorted PBMCs.

The use of a sample-barcoded 5' primer and a J-beta primer mix characterized a second PCR of about 7 to 12 cycles. TCRdb reanalysed the 5' RACE reads using MiXCR and keeps one entry per CDR3 protein. The sample lists about 680,000 distinct CDR3 sequences; around 49% were seen once. This clonotype was observed a few times. The antigen remains undetermined. Every donor contributed around 10 milliliters of peripheral blood by blood draw. V was cut by 4 bases and J by 7 bases, with 12 bases left in between. CDR3 size: 14 residues. Germline-derived CDR1 and CDR2 are SGDLS and YYNGEE. This TCR derives from a woman aged 55-75 years in good health. The sample consisted of blood. V is TRBV9 and J is TRBJ1-6; D not resolved. The CDR3 is CASSPTPRNSPLHF. DNA of the CDR3: TGTGCCAGCAGCCCCACGCCGAGGAATTCACCCCTCCACTTT.